This T cell receptor (beta chain) was sequenced during a study of PD-1 blockade in classical Hodgkin lymphoma. For the study at large: Every 2 weeks, patients got 3 mg/kg intravenous nivolumab. Study observations and caveats: Patients who responded completely had about the same baseline diversity as newly diagnosed patients.

About this clone itself: What it recognizes is unknown.

Deletions cut 5 bases from V and 0 bases from J, with 10 bases between. CDR1 is MNHEY, CDR2 SMNVEV, per germline (reference sequence). The length of the CDR3 is 14 residues. Clones were read by immunoSEQ multiplex PCR, and TCRdb kept only the in-frame ones, dropping some. Among fewer than 30,000 clones listed, 88% were seen once. Each of the patients experienced relapse following autologous stem cell transplantation, and their brentuximab vedotin exposure differed. By magnetic negative selection, CD8+ T cells were isolated from the thawed PBMCs. This sequence was found in a human donor with classical Hodgkin lymphoma. The chain uses TRBV27 and TRBJ1-2; D uncertain. The sequencing here drew on CD8+ T cells from blood, taken at baseline. The CDR3, as DNA: TGTGCCAGCAGTCCGGACCGAGCTAACTATGGCTACACCTTC. It is translated as CASSPDRANYGYTF.